The 14 T cell receptor beta chains given below trace back to one sample, sequenced in a study of blood T cell repertoires in COVID-19 (dated by TCRdb to 2020 to 2022). Library construction relied on the immunoSEQ multiplex PCR assay. TCRdb's version of the immuneACCESS table is confined to in-frame rearrangements and falls short of the full clone set. An unresolved V gene accounts for under half of the shortfall where checked; the remainder is of unknown origin. Recorded for this sample are some 260,000 clones; 88% of them occurred a single time. The ten top clones hold 9.5% to 13% of the sample. Sequencing was carried out using peripheral blood. Every receptor here comes from a woman in her sixties or seventies with COVID-19, enrolled during active disease.

The genes are TRBV30 and TRBJ2-7, with 9 positions matching TRBD1. The CDR3 spans 13 residues. Germline trimming cut 2 bases from V and 6 bases from J; bases unmatched to any gene: 5. The germline CDR1 and CDR2 sequences are GTSNPN and SVGIG (reference sequence). Here the CDR3 reads CAWSYRGPAEQYF. DNA of the CDR3: TGTGCCTGGAGTTACAGGGGGCCGGCCGAGCAGTACTTC.

A word on this clone: Other DNA sequences in the sample encode the same CDR3. In nucleotides, the CDR3 is TGTGCCAGCAGTCGAGACTACTACAATGAGCAGTTCTTC. Protein: CASSRDYYNEQFF. The chain carries TRBV3-1 (or the pseudogene TRBV3-2) and TRBJ2-1; D is possibly TRBD2 (5 bases). This CDR3 has 13 residues. CDR1 is LGHDT, CDR2 YNNKEL, per germline (reference sequence). Trimming removed 6 bases from V and 3 bases from J, with 9 bases in between.

V usage is TRBV5-1 and J usage is TRBJ1-1, with D unresolved. Germline V gene sequence: CDR1 SGHRS, CDR2 YFSETQ. The V and J ends lost 4 bases and 1 base respectively, with 11 bases between them. This CDR3 spans 14 amino acids. CDR3 protein: CASSRRTGNTEAFF. Here the CDR3 DNA reads TGCGCCAGCAGCAGACGTACGGGGAACACTGAAGCTTTCTTT.

The chain combines TRBV7-3 with TRBJ2-3; tentative D call: TRBD1 (5 bases). Germline-derived CDR1 and CDR2 are SGHTA and FQGTGA. Trimming cost V 4 bases and J 0 bases, with 8 bases left between them. The CDR3 has 14 residues. The CDR3 loop is CASSWSGSTDTQYF. For the CDR3, the DNA is TGTGCCAGCAGCTGGTCAGGGAGCACAGATACGCAGTATTTT.

This clone was counted a single time. V gene TRBV20-1 combines with J gene TRBJ1-1; D not certain. V was trimmed by 5 bases and J by 8 bases, leaving 6 bases between them. Germline V gives CDR1 DFQATT, CDR2 SNEGSKA (reference sequence). The CDR3 spans 9 residues. This CDR3 is CSAGGEAFF. Written as DNA, the CDR3 is TGCAGTGCTGGCGGAGAAGCTTTCTTT.

The sample holds a few counts of this clone. The rearrangement uses TRBV14 and TRBJ2-6, with D perhaps TRBD2 (5 bases). In germline, CDR1 is SGHDN, CDR2 FVKESK. The CDR3 contains 19 residues. With 4 bases removed from V and 2 bases from J, the gap between germline ends came to 21 bases. CDR3 DNA: TGTGCCAGCAGCCCATCTCTCGGCAGCGGATTCCCTGGGGCCAACGTCCTGACTTTC. It translates to CASSPSLGSGFPGANVLTF. Complete variable domain (other parts from reference TRBV14 and TRBJ2-6): EAGVTQFPSHSVIEKGQTVTLRCDPISGHDNLYWYRRVMGKEIKFLLHFVKESKQDESGMPNNRFLAERTGGTYSTLKVQPAELEDSGVYFCASSPSLGSGFPGANVLTFGAGSRLTVL.

About this clone: A junction end diverges from the germline sequence, so it may reflect a read error. The chain has TRBV29-1 and TRBJ2-1; TRBD1 is a possible D gene (5 bases). The CDR3 spans 14 residues. Germline V gives CDR1 SQVTM, CDR2 ANQGSEA. CDR3 amino acids: CSVEDDSSYNEQFF. CDR3 coding DNA: TGCAGCGTGGAAGACGACAGCTCCTACAATGAGCAGTTCTTC.

The gene calls are TRBV12-3 or TRBV12-4 and TRBJ2-7; 7 bases align to TRBD1. V trimming: 5 bases; J trimming: 7 bases; junction bases outside the gene matches: 5. The CDR3 runs 12 residues. CDR3 bases: TGTGCCAGCAGTCGGACAGGATTAGAGCAGTACTTC. Protein product: CASSRTGLEQYF.

The chain couples TRBV28 to TRBJ1-1; no clear D. V dropped 6 bases and J dropped 6 bases, with 11 bases sitting between them. This CDR3 has 12 residues. CDR1 and CDR2 (germline): MDHEN, SYDVKM. CDR3 DNA: TGTGCCAGCAGCCCCCCCCATTCTGAAGCTTTCTTT. Amino acids: CASSPPHSEAFF.

The chain employs TRBV5-5 and TRBJ2-7, with a possible D match to TRBD1 (6 bases). This CDR3 region has 15 residues. Germline CDR1 SGHKS, CDR2 YYEKEE (reference sequence). V lost 4 bases and J lost 4, with 18 bases in between. The DNA of the CDR3 is TGTGCCAGCAGCCAAAGCCAACAGGGAAGATACGAGCAGTACTTC. This sequence encodes CASSQSQQGRYEQYF.

This clone was seen more than once but under ten times. This chain uses TRBV25-1 with TRBJ2-7; TRBD1 is a possible D gene (5 bases). Germline assignment: CDR1 MGHDK and CDR2 SYGVNS. Trimming removed 8 bases from V and 1 base from J, with 9 bases in between. The CDR3 contains 12 residues. Written as DNA, the CDR3 is TGTGCCAGCGCAAGACAGTCCTACGAGCAGTACTTC. Residues: CASARQSYEQYF.

The gene calls are TRBV4-1 and TRBJ1-5; 9 bases align to TRBD1. The V and J ends lost 1 base and 5 bases, in that order; junction bases with no gene match: 0. This CDR3 spans 14 amino acids. Germline values: CDR1 MGHRA, CDR2 YSYEKL. The CDR3 here is CASSQGTGDQPQHF. DNA for the CDR3: TGCGCCAGCAGCCAAGGGACAGGGGATCAGCCCCAGCATTTT.

This chain links TRBV4-1 with TRBJ2-5; the D gene is possibly TRBD2 (5 bases). The CDR3 is 18 amino acids. Germline CDR1 reads MGHRA; CDR2 reads YSYEKL. V was pared by 3 bases and J by 2 bases, with 22 bases between. The CDR3 spells CASSHPLEKWANQETQYF. The CDR3 DNA sequence: TGCGCCAGCAGCCACCCACTAGAAAAATGGGCAAATCAAGAGACCCAGTACTTC.

The table lists this clone with a few counts. The J gene is TRBJ1-3, the V gene TRBV19; possibly TRBD1 for D (6 bases). The germline V and J ends were trimmed by 5 bases and 0 bases, with 11 bases remaining between them. The CDR3 runs 15 residues. Germline values: CDR1 LNHDA, CDR2 SQIVND (reference sequence). The CDR3 DNA reads as TGTGCCAGTAGTTCACAGGGAAACTCTGGAAACACCATATATTTT. Its translation: CASSSQGNSGNTIYF.